What follows are 14 T cell receptor beta chains derived from one specimen sequenced in a study of T cell responses to AZD1222 COVID-19 vaccine. Assay: immunoSEQ multiplex PCR; the TCRdb copy retains only in-frame clones and omits some. The sample shows 140,000 to 150,000 clones, approximately 90% of them seen only once. Sequencing used peripheral blood, obtained on day 0 of AZD1222 vaccination. These TCRs come from an adult in good health.

V gene TRBV5-6 combines with J gene TRBJ1-2, with D possibly being TRBD1 (5 bases). Germline V gene sequence: CDR1 SGHDT, CDR2 YYEEEE. This CDR3 is 14 amino acids long. Trimming shortened V by 2 bases and J by 5 bases, and 13 bases separated the two germline ends. CDR3 coding DNA: TGTGCCAGCAGCTTAGGTCAGGGTCGGTATGGCTACACCTTC. Its translation is CASSLGQGRYGYTF.

The rearrangement uses TRBV6-5 and TRBJ1-5; D unresolved. Between the trimmed V and J ends, which lost 7 bases and 0 bases, there was a span of 4 bases. The germline V gene has CDR1 MNHEY and CDR2 SVGAGI. The CDR3 covers 12 residues. CDR3 nucleotide sequence: TGTGCCAGCAAGCTTAGCAATCAGCCCCAGCATTTT. It encodes CASKLSNQPQHF.

CDR3 coding DNA: TGCGCCAGCAGCCCGGAAGGTTCGTTCGCCGGGGAGCTGTTTTTT. This sequence encodes CASSPEGSFAGELFF. This chain uses TRBV5-1 with TRBJ2-2, with D hard to call. This CDR3 region has 15 residues. Germline V gene data show CDR1 as SGHRS and CDR2 as YFSETQ. V dropped 4 bases and J dropped 6 bases, with 16 bases sitting between them.

The chain combines TRBV18 with TRBJ1-2; D gene unclear. Trimming removed 5 bases at V and 3 bases at J, with 16 bases between. The germline V gene has CDR1 KGHSH and CDR2 LQKENI. The CDR3 is 15 amino acids. The CDR3 is CASSSASSGDYGYTF. The CDR3 DNA follows: TGTGCCAGCTCATCTGCATCCTCCGGGGACTATGGCTACACCTTC.

The genes are TRBV4-1 and TRBJ2-3; 12 bases agree with TRBD2. After removal of 1 base from V and 4 bases from J, the junction contained 3 bases not matched to a gene. The CDR3 is made up of 16 amino acids. The germline V gene has CDR1 MGHRA and CDR2 YSYEKL. The CDR3 DNA sequence: TGCGCCAGCAGCCAAGCTCGACTAGCGGGGGCAGATACGCAGTATTTT. It codes for CASSQARLAGADTQYF.

This clone was detected once. The chain is built from TRBV11-2 and TRBJ2-2; D ambiguous. Trimming shortened V by 9 bases and J by 1 base, and 15 bases separated the two germline ends. This CDR3 contains 15 residues. Germline CDR1 reads SGHAT; CDR2 reads FQNNGV. The CDR3 coding sequence is TGTGCCAGTTGCGTGCAGGTGATGAACACCGGGGAGCTGTTTTTT. Translating gives CASCVQVMNTGELFF.

The rearrangement joins TRBV19 to TRBJ1-1; D is unclear. The length of the CDR3 is 14 residues. Trimming stripped 3 bases from V and 0 bases from J, with 8 bases between. CDR1 and CDR2 (germline): LNHDA, SQIVND (reference sequence). The CDR3 here is CASSISYLNTEAFF. In DNA, the CDR3 is TGTGCCAGTAGTATCTCGTACCTGAACACTGAAGCTTTCTTT.

CDR3 nucleotide sequence: TGCGCCAGCAGCCAAGCGGCCCTCCCTGATTCGCTCAGACTGTTTTTT. Protein product: CASSQAALPDSLRLFF. The V and J genes are TRBV4-1 and TRBJ1-4; D gene unclear. CDR1 and CDR2 (germline): MGHRA, YSYEKL. Trimming removed 1 base from V and 13 bases from J, with 22 bases in between. This CDR3 comprises 16 residues.

The rearrangement uses TRBV19 and TRBJ1-5; 7 nucleotides match TRBD1. This CDR3 has 16 amino acids. Trimming removed 7 bases from V and 4 bases from J; junction bases left unmatched: 13. CDR1 and CDR2 from the germline V gene are LNHDA and SQIVND (reference sequence). The CDR3 DNA is TGTGCCAGTATCAGGATCGGGACAGCTTGGAATCAGCCCCAGCATTTT. Residues: CASIRIGTAWNQPQHF.

The table lists this clone with a count of one. The chain carries TRBV12-5 and TRBJ1-3, with no clear D. V was trimmed by 1 base and J by 0 bases, leaving 4 bases between them. Germline assignment: CDR1 LGHNT and CDR2 FRNRAP. The length of the CDR3 is 14 residues. This chain's CDR3 is CASGLGLSGNTIYF. CDR3 nucleotides: TGTGCTAGTGGTTTGGGTCTCTCTGGAAACACCATATATTTT.

The J gene is TRBJ1-4, the V gene TRBV18; the D gene is possibly TRBD1 (5 bases). This CDR3 region has 16 residues. V was clipped by 5 bases and J by 8 bases, with 21 bases between them. Germline CDR1 KGHSH, CDR2 LQKENI. The CDR3 DNA sequence: TGTGCCAGCTCAGGCACTCAGGACACCCCGGGGGAAAAACTGTTTTTT. It encodes CASSGTQDTPGEKLFF.

The J gene is TRBJ1-1, the V gene TRBV18, with a tentative D call TRBD1 (6 bases). Trimming shortened V by 0 bases and J by 11 bases, and 13 bases separated the two germline ends. From germline, CDR1 is KGHSH and CDR2 LQKENI. The CDR3 covers 13 residues. CDR3: CASSPPGAIAAFF. The CDR3 region has the DNA TGTGCCAGCTCACCACCGGGGGCAATTGCCGCTTTCTTT.

The gene calls are TRBV28 and TRBJ2-1; TRBD1 might be the D (5 bases). CDR3 size: 14 residues. The germline CDR1 and CDR2 sequences are MDHEN and SYDVKM. V was pared by 4 bases and J by 7 bases, with 14 bases between. DNA for the CDR3: TGTGCCAGCAGTTGGGGCAGGGCCTTGAATGAGCAGTTCTTC. Its translation is CASSWGRALNEQFF.

The J gene is TRBJ1-1, the V gene TRBV7-9; D uncertain. This CDR3 is 13 amino acids long. CDR1 and CDR2 from the germline V gene are SEHNR and FQNEAQ (reference sequence). V was cut by 1 base and J by 4 bases, with 7 bases left in between. CDR3 sequence (DNA): TGTGCCAGCAGCTTAGGAGGGATCACTGAAGCTTTCTTT. Translation: CASSLGGITEAFF.